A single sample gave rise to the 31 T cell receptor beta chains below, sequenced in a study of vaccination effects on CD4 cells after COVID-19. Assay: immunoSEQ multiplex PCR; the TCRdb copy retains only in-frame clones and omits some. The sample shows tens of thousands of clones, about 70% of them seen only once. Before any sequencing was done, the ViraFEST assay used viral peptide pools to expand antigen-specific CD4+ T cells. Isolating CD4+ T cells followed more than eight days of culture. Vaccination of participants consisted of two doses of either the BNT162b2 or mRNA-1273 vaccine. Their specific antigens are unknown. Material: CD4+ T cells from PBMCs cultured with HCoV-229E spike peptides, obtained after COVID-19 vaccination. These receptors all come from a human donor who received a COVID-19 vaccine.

The CDR3 DNA follows: TGTGCCAGCACTCGGAAATTTTACAATGAGCAGTTCTTC. Translation gives CASTRKFYNEQFF. The V gene is TRBV6-5, the J gene TRBJ2-1; D unclear. The germline V gene encodes CDR1 MNHEY and CDR2 SVGAGI. The CDR3 is made up of 13 amino acids. V shed 7 bases and J shed 4 bases, with 11 bases lying between them.

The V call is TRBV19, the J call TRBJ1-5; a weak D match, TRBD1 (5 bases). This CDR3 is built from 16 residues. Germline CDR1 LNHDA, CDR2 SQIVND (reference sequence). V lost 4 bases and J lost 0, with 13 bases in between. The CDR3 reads CASSSSGGISNQPQHF. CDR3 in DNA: TGTGCCAGTAGTAGCTCTGGGGGGATTAGCAATCAGCCCCAGCATTTT. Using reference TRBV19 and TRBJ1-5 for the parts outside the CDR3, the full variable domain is DGGITQSPKYLFRKEGQNVTLSCEQNLNHDAMYWYRQDPGQGLRLIYYSQIVNDFQKGDIAEGYSVSREKKESFPLTVTSAQKNPTAFYLCASSSSGGISNQPQHFGDGTRLSIL.

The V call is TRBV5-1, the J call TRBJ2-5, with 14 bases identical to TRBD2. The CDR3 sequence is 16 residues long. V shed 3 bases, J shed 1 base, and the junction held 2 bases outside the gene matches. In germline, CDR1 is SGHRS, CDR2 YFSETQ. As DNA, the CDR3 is TGCGCCAGCAGCTGGGGGACTAGCGGGGGCCAAGAGACCCAGTACTTC. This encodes CASSWGTSGGQETQYF. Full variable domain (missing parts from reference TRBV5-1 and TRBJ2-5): KAGVTQTPRYLIKTRGQQVTLSCSPISGHRSVSWYQQTPGQGLQFLFEYFSETQRNKGNFPGRFSGRQFSNSRSEMNVSTLELGDSALYLCASSWGTSGGQETQYFGPGTRLLVL.

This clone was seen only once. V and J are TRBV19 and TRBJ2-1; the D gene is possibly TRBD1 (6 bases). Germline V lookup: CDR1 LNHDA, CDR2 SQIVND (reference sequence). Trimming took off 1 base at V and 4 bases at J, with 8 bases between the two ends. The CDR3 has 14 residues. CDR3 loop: CASSIGTEYNEQFF. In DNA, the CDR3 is TGTGCCAGTAGTATAGGGACAGAGTACAATGAGCAGTTCTTC.

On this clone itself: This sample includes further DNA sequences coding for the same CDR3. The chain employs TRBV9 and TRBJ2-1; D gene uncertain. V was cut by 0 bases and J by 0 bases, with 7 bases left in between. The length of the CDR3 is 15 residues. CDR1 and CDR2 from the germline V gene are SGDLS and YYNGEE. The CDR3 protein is CASSVGSTSYNEQFF. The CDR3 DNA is TGTGCCAGCAGCGTAGGCTCTACCTCCTACAATGAGCAGTTCTTC.

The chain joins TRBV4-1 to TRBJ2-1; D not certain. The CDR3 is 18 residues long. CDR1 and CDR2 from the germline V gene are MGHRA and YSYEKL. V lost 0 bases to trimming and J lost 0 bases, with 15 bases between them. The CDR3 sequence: CASSQDWRKKSSYNEQFF. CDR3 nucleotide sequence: TGCGCCAGCAGCCAAGATTGGCGGAAGAAGAGCTCCTACAATGAGCAGTTCTTC.

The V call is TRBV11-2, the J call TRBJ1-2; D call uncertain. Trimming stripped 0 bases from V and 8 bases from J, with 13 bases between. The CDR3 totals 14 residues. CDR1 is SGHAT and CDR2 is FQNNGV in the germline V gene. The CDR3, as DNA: TGTGCCAGCAGCTTAGACGGGCCCTGGAGGGGCTACACCTTC. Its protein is CASSLDGPWRGYTF.

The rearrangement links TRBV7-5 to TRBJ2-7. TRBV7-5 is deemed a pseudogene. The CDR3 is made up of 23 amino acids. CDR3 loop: CVRSPPGGEFRQARRLCYYEQYF. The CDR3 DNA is TGTGTCAGAAGCCCACCTGGGGGAGAGTTCCGTCAGGCACGCAGGCTTTGTTACTACGAGCAGTACTTC.

Here the CDR3 reads CASSFRPTGGHEQYF. The CDR3, as DNA: TGTGCCAGCAGTTTCCGCCCGACAGGGGGCCACGAGCAGTACTTC. The gene calls are TRBV27 and TRBJ2-7; TRBD1 matches 10 bases. CDR3 size: 15 residues. Trimming took 3 bases from V and 5 from J; bases not matched to a gene: 7. CDR1 is MNHEY, CDR2 SMNVEV, per germline (reference sequence).

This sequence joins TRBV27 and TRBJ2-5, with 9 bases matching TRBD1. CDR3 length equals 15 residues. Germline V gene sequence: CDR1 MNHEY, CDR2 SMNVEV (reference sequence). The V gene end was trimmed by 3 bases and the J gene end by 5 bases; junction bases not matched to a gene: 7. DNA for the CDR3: TGTGCCAGCAGTTTCGGACAGGGGATGGGGGAGACCCAGTACTTC. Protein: CASSFGQGMGETQYF.

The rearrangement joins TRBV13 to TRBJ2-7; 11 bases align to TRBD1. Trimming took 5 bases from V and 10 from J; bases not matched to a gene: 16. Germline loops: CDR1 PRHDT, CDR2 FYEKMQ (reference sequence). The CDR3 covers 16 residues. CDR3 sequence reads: CASSARGTGGIKEQYF. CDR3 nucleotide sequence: TGTGCCAGCAGCGCCCGAGGGACAGGGGGGATTAAGGAACAGTACTTC.

CDR3 sequence reads: CASSYIGGGLTYEQYF. CDR3 sequence (DNA): TGTGCCAGCAGCTATATTGGGGGGGGCCTAACCTACGAGCAGTACTTC. The chain couples TRBV7-9 to TRBJ2-7, with a weak D call TRBD2 (7 bases). Between the trimmed V and J ends, which lost 4 bases and 2 bases, there was a span of 18 bases. CDR1 and CDR2 (germline): SEHNR, FQNEAQ (reference sequence). This CDR3 comprises 16 residues. Combining the CDR3 with reference TRBV7-9 and TRBJ2-7 gives the whole variable domain DTGVSQNPRHKITKRGQNVTFRCDPISEHNRLYWYRQTLGQGPEFLTYFQNEAQLEKSRLLSDRFSAERPKGSFSTLEIQRTEQGDSAMYLCASSYIGGGLTYEQYFGPGTRLTVT.

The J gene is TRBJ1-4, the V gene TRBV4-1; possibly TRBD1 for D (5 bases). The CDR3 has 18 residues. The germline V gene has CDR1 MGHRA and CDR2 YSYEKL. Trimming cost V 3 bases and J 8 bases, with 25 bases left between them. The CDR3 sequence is CASSQLTITGTAGEKLFF. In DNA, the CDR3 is TGCGCCAGCAGCCAGCTGACCATCACCGGGACCGCGGGCGAAAAACTGTTTTTT.

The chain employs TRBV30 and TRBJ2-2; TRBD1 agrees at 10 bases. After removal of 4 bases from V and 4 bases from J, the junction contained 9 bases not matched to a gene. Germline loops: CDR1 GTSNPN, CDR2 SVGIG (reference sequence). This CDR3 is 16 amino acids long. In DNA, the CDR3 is TGTGCCTGGACTCCCCCCGGGACAGGGGTCACCGGGGAGCTGTTTTTT. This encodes CAWTPPGTGVTGELFF.

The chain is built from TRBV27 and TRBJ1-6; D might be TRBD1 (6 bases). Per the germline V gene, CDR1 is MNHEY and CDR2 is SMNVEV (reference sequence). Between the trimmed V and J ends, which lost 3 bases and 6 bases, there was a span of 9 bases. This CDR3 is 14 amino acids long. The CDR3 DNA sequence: TGTGCCAGCAGTTTTCTACAGGGTAATTCACCCCTCCACTTT. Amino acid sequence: CASSFLQGNSPLHF.

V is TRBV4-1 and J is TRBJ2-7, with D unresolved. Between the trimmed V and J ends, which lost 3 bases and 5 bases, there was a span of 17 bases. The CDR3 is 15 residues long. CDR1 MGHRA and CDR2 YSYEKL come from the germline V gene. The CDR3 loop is CASSQVRPRVHEQYF. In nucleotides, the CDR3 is TGCGCCAGCAGCCAGGTCCGTCCCCGTGTCCACGAGCAGTACTTC.

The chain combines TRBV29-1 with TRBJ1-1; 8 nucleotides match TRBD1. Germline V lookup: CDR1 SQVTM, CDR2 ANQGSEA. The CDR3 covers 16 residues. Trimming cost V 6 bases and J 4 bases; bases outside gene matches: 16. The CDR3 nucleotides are TGCAGCGTCCCCAATAAAATGACAGGGGTCGGCACTGAAGCTTTCTTT. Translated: CSVPNKMTGVGTEAFF.

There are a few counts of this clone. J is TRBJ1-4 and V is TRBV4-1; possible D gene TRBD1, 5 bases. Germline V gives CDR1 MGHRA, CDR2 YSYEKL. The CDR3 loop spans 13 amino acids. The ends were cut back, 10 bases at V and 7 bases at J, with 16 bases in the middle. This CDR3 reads CATSRAPGEKLFF. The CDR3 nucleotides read TGCGCCACCTCCAGGGCGCCGGGTGAAAAACTGTTTTTT.

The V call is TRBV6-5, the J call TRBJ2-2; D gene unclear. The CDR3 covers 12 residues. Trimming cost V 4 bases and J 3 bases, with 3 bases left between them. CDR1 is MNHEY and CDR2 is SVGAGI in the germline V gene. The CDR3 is CASSSYTGELFF. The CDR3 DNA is TGTGCCAGCAGTTCCTACACCGGGGAGCTGTTTTTT.

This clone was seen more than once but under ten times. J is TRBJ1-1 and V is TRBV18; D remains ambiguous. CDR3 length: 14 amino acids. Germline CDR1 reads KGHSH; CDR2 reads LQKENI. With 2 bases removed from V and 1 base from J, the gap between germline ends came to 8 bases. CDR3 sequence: CASSPFRENTEAFF. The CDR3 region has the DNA TGTGCCAGCTCACCATTCCGAGAGAACACTGAAGCTTTCTTT.

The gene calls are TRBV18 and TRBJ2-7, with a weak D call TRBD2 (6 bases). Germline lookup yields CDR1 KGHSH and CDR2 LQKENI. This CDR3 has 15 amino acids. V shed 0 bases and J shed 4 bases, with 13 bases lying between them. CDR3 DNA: TGTGCCAGCTCACCACCGGGCGGGAATTCGTACGAGCAGTACTTC. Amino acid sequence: CASSPPGGNSYEQYF.

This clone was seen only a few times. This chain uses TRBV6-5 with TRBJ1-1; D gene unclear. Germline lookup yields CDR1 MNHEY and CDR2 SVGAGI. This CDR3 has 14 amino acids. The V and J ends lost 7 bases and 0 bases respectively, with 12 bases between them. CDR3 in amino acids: CASTPGDMNTEAFF. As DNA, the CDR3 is TGTGCCAGCACCCCGGGAGATATGAACACTGAAGCTTTCTTT.

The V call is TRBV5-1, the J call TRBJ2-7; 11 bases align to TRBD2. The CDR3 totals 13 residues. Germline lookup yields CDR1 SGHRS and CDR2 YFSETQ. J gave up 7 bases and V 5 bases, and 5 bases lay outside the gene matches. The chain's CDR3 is CASRLAGVREQYF. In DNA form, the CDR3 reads TGCGCCAGCAGACTAGCGGGAGTGCGGGAGCAGTACTTC.

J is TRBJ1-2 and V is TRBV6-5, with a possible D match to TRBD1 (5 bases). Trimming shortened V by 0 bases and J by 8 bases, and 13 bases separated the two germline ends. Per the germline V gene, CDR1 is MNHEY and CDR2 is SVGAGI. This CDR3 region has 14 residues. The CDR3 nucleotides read TGTGCCAGCAGTTACTCGACAGCCGAGGGGGGCTACACCTTC. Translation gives CASSYSTAEGGYTF.

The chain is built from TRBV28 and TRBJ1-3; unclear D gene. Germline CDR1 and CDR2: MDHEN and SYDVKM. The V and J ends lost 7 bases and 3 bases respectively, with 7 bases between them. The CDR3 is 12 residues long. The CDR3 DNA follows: TGTGCCAGCAAGGGAGTTGGAAACACCATATATTTT. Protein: CASKGVGNTIYF.

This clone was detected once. The CDR3 DNA reads as TGTGCCAGCAGCTTCGTGGACAACGAGCAGTACTTC. This translates into CASSFVDNEQYF. This sequence joins TRBV11-1 and TRBJ2-7, with D tentatively TRBD1 (5 bases). V lost 3 bases, J lost 5 bases, and 8 bases lay in between. Germline lookup yields CDR1 SGHAT and CDR2 FQDESV (reference sequence). This CDR3 region has 12 residues.

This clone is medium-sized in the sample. In DNA, the CDR3 is TGCGCCAGCAGTGAGGCAGAGATGCGTTCACCCCTCCACTTT. Amino acid sequence: CASSEAEMRSPLHF. The chain recombines TRBV10-1 with TRBJ1-6; unclear D gene. The CDR3 covers 14 residues. The germline gives CDR1 WNHNN, CDR2 SYGVQD (reference sequence). V was cut by 2 bases and J by 9 bases, with 11 bases left in between.

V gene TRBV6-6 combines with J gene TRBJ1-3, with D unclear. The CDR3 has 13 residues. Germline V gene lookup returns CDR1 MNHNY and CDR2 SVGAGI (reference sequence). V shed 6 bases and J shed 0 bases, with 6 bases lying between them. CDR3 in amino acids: CASRPASGNTIYF. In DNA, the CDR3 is TGTGCCAGCAGACCAGCCTCTGGAAACACCATATATTTT.

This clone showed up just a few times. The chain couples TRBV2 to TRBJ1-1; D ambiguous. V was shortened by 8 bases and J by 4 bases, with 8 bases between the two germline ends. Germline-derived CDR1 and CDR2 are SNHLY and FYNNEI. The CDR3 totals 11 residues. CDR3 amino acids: CASDYATEAFF. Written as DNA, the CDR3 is TGTGCCAGCGATTATGCCACTGAAGCTTTCTTT.

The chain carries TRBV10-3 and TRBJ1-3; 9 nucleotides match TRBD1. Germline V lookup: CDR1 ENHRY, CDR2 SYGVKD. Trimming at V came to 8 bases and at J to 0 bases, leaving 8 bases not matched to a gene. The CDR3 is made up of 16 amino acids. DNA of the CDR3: TGTGCCATCGGAGGGACAGGGCAGTTCTCTGGAAACACCATATATTTT. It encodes CAIGGTGQFSGNTIYF.

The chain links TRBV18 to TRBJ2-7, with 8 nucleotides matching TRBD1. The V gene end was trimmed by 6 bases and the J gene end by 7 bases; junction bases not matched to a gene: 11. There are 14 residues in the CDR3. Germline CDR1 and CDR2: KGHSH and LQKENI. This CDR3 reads CASSPEGRDREQYF. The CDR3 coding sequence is TGTGCCAGCTCTCCAGAGGGCCGGGACAGGGAGCAGTACTTC.